The entry below describes one T cell receptor (beta chain). As yet, its antigen is unknown. Trimming took 7 bases from V and 5 from J; bases not matched to a gene: 13. The CDR3 is 15 amino acids. In germline, CDR1 is MNHNS, CDR2 SASEGT. This sample is drawn from a study of shared clonotypes between healthy human individuals. Study-wide findings and caveats: Sampling covered nothing but blood. Tissue TCR repertoires likely differ from those found in blood. Compared with memory subsets, naive subsets generally had larger estimated richness.

Running of the assay took place at deep level. The table came from immunoSEQ multiplex PCR; TCRdb's copy has only in-frame clones and leaves some out. The data hold a few million clones, with 90% to 95% observed a single time. This TCR derives from a man younger than 35 in good health. The sequencing input was naive CD4+ T cells sorted from blood. Subset here: CD45RA+ positively selected. The chain is built from TRBV6-1 and TRBJ2-7; 8 bases agree with TRBD1. The CDR3: CASKSGRTGSHEQYF. The CDR3 DNA follows: TGTGCCAGCAAATCTGGTCGGACAGGGTCACACGAGCAGTACTTC.